This TCR beta chain was identified during a study of CXCR3-negative and CXCR3-positive naive CD8 T cells. Notes on the study in general: Relative to CXCR3-negative naive cells, CXCR3-positive naive cells had more hydrophobic TRB CDR3s.

CDR3 length: 15 amino acids. Germline lookup yields CDR1 SGHRS and CDR2 YFSETQ. The study made its TRB cDNA libraries by 5' RACE, adding UMI labels. TCRdb reprocessed the 5' RACE reads, with one entry per CDR3 protein and no DNA. The specimen's table records about 89,000 distinct CDR3 sequences. Concerning this clonotype: Its antigen is unknown.

Naive CD8+ T cells had a CD45RO-CCR7+CD27+CD95- phenotype. Sequencing was carried out using naive CXCR3+ CD8+ T cells from blood. Specified subset: CD45RO-CCR7+CD27+CD95- naive CD8+ T cells expressing CXCR3 (TNR3+). This receptor was identified in a human donor in good health. Some clones in this sample may be carry-over from other donors' samples. The chain has TRBV5-1 and TRBJ2-7. The CDR3 sequence is CASSLEAASSYEQYF.